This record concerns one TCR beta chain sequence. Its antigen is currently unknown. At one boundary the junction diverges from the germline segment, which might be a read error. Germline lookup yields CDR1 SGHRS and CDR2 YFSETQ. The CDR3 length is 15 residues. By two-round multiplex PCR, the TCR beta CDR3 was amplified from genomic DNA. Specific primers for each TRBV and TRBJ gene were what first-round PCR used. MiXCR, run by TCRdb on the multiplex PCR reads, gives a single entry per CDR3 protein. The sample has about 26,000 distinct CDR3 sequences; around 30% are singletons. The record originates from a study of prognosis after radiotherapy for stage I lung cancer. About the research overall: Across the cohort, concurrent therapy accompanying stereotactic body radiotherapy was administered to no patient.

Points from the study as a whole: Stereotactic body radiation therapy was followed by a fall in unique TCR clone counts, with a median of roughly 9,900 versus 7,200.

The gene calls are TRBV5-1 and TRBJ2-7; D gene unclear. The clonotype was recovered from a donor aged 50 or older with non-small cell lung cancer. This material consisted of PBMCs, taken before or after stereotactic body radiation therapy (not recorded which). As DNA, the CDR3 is TGCGCCAGCAGCTTGGCTGTGGGCGCCTCCTACGAGCATTACTTC. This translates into CASSLAVGASYEHYF.